This T cell receptor (beta chain) was identified during a study of blood T cell repertoires in COVID-19. Study overall: The United States, Italy and Spain supplied acute and convalescent COVID-19 samples. T cells, B-cell-depleted T cells, or PBMCs provided the cDNA or gDNA that served as material.

Followed longitudinally, the Seattle patients had been enrolled during active infection. In the original analysis: Amplification from reference gene primers served as the basis for estimated nucleated cell counts. The repertoire was sequenced with immunoSEQ multiplex PCR; TCRdb's copy has only in-frame clones and lacks some. V and J calls and clone size are those listed in that table; D and trimming were worked out from the DNA. This table holds 70,000 to 95,000 clones, roughly nine tenths found once. This CDR3 has 16 residues. In germline, CDR1 is SEHNR, CDR2 FQNEAQ (reference sequence). J was trimmed by 9 bases and V by 7 bases; bases with no gene match: 11.

Sequencing was done on a sample of peripheral blood. J is TRBJ1-6 and V is TRBV7-9; 11 nucleotides line up with TRBD1. This TCR came from a man between 45 and 60 years old with COVID-19, enrolled during active disease. In nucleotides, the CDR3 is TGTGCCAGCACCCGATGGACAGGGGGCAGCAGTTCACCCCTCCACTTT. It yields the protein CASTRWTGGSSSPLHF.